The 5 T cell receptor beta chains reported below all come from one sample, sequenced in a study of cytomegalovirus exposure and HLA in healthy donors. PCR used 60 Vbeta primers and 13 Jbeta primers. TCRdb's copy holds only in-frame clones and misses some; the assay was immunoSEQ multiplex PCR. The sample lists about 140,000 clones; around 80% were seen once. The specimen was PBMCs. The receptors derive from a man younger than 30 in good health and CMV-seropositive.

The chain employs TRBV28 and TRBJ2-3; 15 bases agree with TRBD2. The germline V gene encodes CDR1 MDHEN and CDR2 SYDVKM. The J segment lost 1 base and the V segment lost 5 bases, leaving 7 bases of the junction unmatched. The CDR3 loop spans 18 amino acids. The CDR3 loop is CASSPGLAGGPGTDTQYF. The CDR3, as DNA: TGTGCCAGCAGTCCTGGACTAGCGGGAGGGCCGGGCACAGATACGCAGTATTTT.

This chain links TRBV6-5 with TRBJ2-7; the match to TRBD1 covers 7 bases. Trimming at V came to 5 bases and at J to 5 bases, leaving 9 bases not matched to a gene. The CDR3 length is 14 residues. Germline V gene lookup returns CDR1 MNHEY and CDR2 SVGAGI. The CDR3, as DNA: TGTGCCAGCAGTCCACGAAGACAGGGCCACGAGCAGTACTTC. It codes for CASSPRRQGHEQYF.

In nucleotides, the CDR3 is TGCAGCGTTGAAGGGGGCCCTAGCACAGATACGCAGTATTTT. It specifies CSVEGGPSTDTQYF. V gene TRBV29-1 combines with J gene TRBJ2-3, with D tentatively TRBD1 (5 bases). The CDR3 has 14 amino acids. V was pared by 1 base and J by 0 bases, with 8 bases between. Germline-derived CDR1 and CDR2 are SQVTM and ANQGSEA.

Note on this clone: Other DNA sequences of this sample code for an identical CDR3. This chain uses TRBV18 with TRBJ1-1; D gene uncertain. Germline V gene lookup returns CDR1 KGHSH and CDR2 LQKENI. CDR3 length: 13 residues. Trimming took off 2 bases at V and 1 base at J, with 5 bases between the two ends. The CDR3 DNA sequence: TGTGCCAGCTCACCAGCCGGGAACACTGAAGCTTTCTTT. Translated, it gives CASSPAGNTEAFF.

The V and J genes are TRBV5-4 and TRBJ2-5, with 10 positions matching TRBD2. V lost 0 bases to trimming and J lost 4 bases; unmatched junction nucleotides: 9. CDR3 length: 17 residues. CDR1 is SGHNT and CDR2 is YYREEE in the germline V gene (reference sequence). In nucleotides, the CDR3 is TGTGCCAGCAGCTTGGCCAAGCTAGCGGGAGCGCTAGAGACCCAGTACTTC. This sequence encodes CASSLAKLAGALETQYF.